This TCR beta chain was captured in a study of STAT5B mutations in CD4+ large granular lymphocyte leukemia. Here immunoSEQ multiplex PCR was the method, and the copy in TCRdb shows in-frame clones only, minus some. Of roughly 30,000 clones listed, about 70% are singletons. Overall study results and limits: Compared with healthy controls (2/35), patient top clones favored TRBV06 (8/27). CD4-sorted patient repertoires seemed more clonal than healthy CD4+ repertoires.

With regard to this clone: Its antigen is not identified.

Trimming left V 1 base short and J 5 bases short, with 11 bases between. CDR1 is SNHLY, CDR2 FYNNEI, per germline. The CDR3 has 15 amino acids. The receptor's source is a human donor in good health. V is TRBV2 and J is TRBJ1-4, with D unresolved. The specimen sequenced was CD4+ T cells from blood buffy coats. CDR3 sequence: CASSEDTELNEKLFF. The CDR3 DNA follows: TGTGCCAGCAGTGAAGATACAGAGCTGAATGAAAAACTGTTTTTT.